Presented here are 3 T cell receptor beta chains from one specimen sequenced in a study of vaccination and CD4 T cells after COVID-19. Noted time point: late sampling 161 to 241 days after vaccination in a few convalescent patients. Treatment noted: roughly 10-day PBMC culture with coronavirus spike peptide pools or control peptides (ViraFEST assay). These receptors have no known antigen. Sequenced with the Oncomine TCR Beta short-read assay was DNA taken from cultured CD4+ T cells. TCRdb redid the calling of the PCR reads with MiXCR, one entry per CDR3 protein. The repertoire has 20,000 to 25,000 distinct CDR3 sequences, 46% of them found once; the top ten carry more than 10%. The sample consisted of CD4+ T cells from blood, cultured in vitro, taken about 7 months after SARS-CoV-2 vaccination. These receptor sequences come from a human donor who had recovered from COVID-19.

This clonotype has just a few counts. The chain is built from TRBV7-3 and TRBJ2-5; D is unresolved. Trimming removed 2 bases at V and 5 bases at J, with 12 bases between. This CDR3 is 14 amino acids long. Germline loops: CDR1 SGHTA, CDR2 FQGTGA. The CDR3 loop reads CASSLAGMGETQYF. The CDR3 nucleotides are TGTGCCAGCAGCTTAGCTGGGATGGGGGAGACCCAGTACTTC.

The chain recombines TRBV7-8 with TRBJ2-3; TRBD2 agrees at 7 bases. Germline V gene sequence: CDR1 SGHVS, CDR2 FQNEAQ. Trimming took 5 bases from V and 14 from J; bases not matched to a gene: 16. The CDR3 spans 14 residues. The CDR3 sequence is CASSPTRRSGDLYF. The CDR3 region has the DNA TGTGCCAGCAGCCCTACCCGACGGAGCGGGGATCTGTATTTT.

The chain uses TRBV7-2 and TRBJ1-2, with 7 nucleotides matching TRBD1. V trimming: 6 bases; J trimming: 4 bases; junction bases outside the gene matches: 8. CDR3 length: 14 residues. Germline values: CDR1 SGHTA, CDR2 FQGNSA. CDR3 DNA: TGTGCCAGCAGAAGACAGGGAACGAGCTATGGCTACACCTTC. Encoded protein: CASRRQGTSYGYTF. Full variable domain (remainder filled in from reference TRBV7-2 and TRBJ1-2): GAGVSQSPSNKVTEKGKDVELRCDPISGHTALYWYRQSLGQGLEFLIYFQGNSAPDKSGLPSDRFSAERTGGSVSTLTIQRTQQEDSAVYLCASRRQGTSYGYTFGSGTRLTVV.